This is a list of T cell receptor beta chains from one sample in a study of shared clonotypes between healthy human individuals. Some clones are missing from TCRdb's copy, which holds only in-frame ones; the method was immunoSEQ multiplex PCR. The sample lists some 2,400,000 clones; around 95% were seen once. Source material: naive CD4+ T cells sorted from blood. The source is a man between 18 and 29 years old in good health. Both conserved end residues are part of each CDR3. A D gene is named only where the DNA matches it firmly. Not every row has a clone size; where given, it reads once, few, many or a size class.

j_call	clone_size	v_call	d_call	cdr3_aa	cdr3_nt
TRBJ1-5	-	TRBV19	TRBD1	CASSTRQGNQPQHF	TGTGCCAGTAGTACACGACAGGGAAATCAGCCCCAGCATTTT
TRBJ2-7	-	TRBV6-5	TRBD1	CASSYSGRGQVEQYF	TGTGCCAGCAGTTACTCAGGTAGGGGGCAGGTCGAGCAGTACTTC
TRBJ2-2	-	TRBV7-3	-	CASSLRGSRDTGELFF	TGTGCCAGCAGCTTAAGGGGTAGTCGGGACACCGGGGAGCTGTTTTTT
TRBJ2-1	once	TRBV29-1	-	CSVQVRYGSYNEQFF	TGCAGTGTCCAGGTGAGGTATGGCTCCTACAATGAGCAGTTCTTC
TRBJ2-2	-	TRBV2	-	CASSEVASKLFF	TGTGCCAGCAGTGAAGTGGCCTCCAAGCTGTTTTTT
TRBJ1-6	-	TRBV5-6	-	CASSFRGYYNSPLHF	TGTGCCAGCAGCTTCCGGGGATATTATAATTCACCCCTCCACTTT
TRBJ2-1	-	TRBV19	TRBD2	CASSTGTINNEQFF	TGTGCCAGTAGTACCGGGACTATCAACAATGAGCAGTTCTTC
TRBJ1-2	-	TRBV12-5	TRBD1	CASGPGTGNGYTF	TGTGCTAGTGGTCCCGGGACAGGGAATGGCTACACCTTC
TRBJ1-4	-	TRBV6-1	TRBD1	CASSAYRQGGDEKLFF	TGTGCCAGCAGTGCCTATCGACAGGGAGGGGATGAAAAACTGTTTTTT
TRBJ2-3	-	TRBV4-1	TRBD2	CASSQELLTSGGPRYTQYF	TGCGCCAGCAGCCAAGAATTGTTAACCAGCGGGGGGCCGAGGTATACGCAGTATTTT